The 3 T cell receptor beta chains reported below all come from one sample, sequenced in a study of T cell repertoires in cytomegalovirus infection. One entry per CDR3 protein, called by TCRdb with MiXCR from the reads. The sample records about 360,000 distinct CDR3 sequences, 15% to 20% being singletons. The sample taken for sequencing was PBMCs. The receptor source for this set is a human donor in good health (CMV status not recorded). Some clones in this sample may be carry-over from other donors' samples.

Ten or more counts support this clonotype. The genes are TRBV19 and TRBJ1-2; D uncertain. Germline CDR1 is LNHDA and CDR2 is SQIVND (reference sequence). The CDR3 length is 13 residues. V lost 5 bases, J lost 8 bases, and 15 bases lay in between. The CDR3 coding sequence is TGTGCCAGTAGTGCGCAACTTTTCGTCGGCTACACCTTC. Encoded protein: CASSAQLFVGYTF.

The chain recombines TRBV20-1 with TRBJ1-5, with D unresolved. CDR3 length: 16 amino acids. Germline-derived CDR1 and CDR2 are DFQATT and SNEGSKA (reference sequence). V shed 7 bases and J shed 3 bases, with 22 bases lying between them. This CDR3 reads CSVKDARTADNQPQHF. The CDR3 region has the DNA TGCAGTGTAAAGGATGCAAGGACGGCGGACAATCAGCCCCAGCATTTT.

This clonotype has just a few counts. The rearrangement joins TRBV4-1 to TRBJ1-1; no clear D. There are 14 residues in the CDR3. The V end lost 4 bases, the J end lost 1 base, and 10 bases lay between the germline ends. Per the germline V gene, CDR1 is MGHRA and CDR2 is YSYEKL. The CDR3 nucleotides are TGCGCCAGCAGCCCTACTTTCAGGAACACTGAAGCTTTCTTT. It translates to CASSPTFRNTEAFF.